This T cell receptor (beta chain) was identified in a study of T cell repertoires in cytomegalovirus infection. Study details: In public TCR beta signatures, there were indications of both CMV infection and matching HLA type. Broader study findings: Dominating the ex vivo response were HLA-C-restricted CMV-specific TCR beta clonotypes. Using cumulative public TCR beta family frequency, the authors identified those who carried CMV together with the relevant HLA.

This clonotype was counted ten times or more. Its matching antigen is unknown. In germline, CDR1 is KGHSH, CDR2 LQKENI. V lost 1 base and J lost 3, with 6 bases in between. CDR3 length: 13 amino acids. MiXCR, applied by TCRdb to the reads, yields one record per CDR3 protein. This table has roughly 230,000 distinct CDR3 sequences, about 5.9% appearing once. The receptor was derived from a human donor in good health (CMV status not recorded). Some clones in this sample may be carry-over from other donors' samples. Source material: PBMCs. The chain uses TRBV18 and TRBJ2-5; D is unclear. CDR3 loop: CASSPRTEETQYF. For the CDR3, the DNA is TGTGCCAGCTCACCACGAACCGAAGAGACCCAGTACTTC.